These 30 T cell receptor beta chains came from one sample sequenced in a study of shared clonotypes between healthy human individuals. Generated by immunoSEQ multiplex PCR, the TCRdb table keeps only in-frame clones and is missing some. The data contain about 330,000 clones, around 74% of them seen just once; the ten biggest clones take up about a tenth. Material: memory CD4+ T cells sorted from blood. The sample's subset: CD45RA-negative fraction. These receptors were taken from a man younger than 45 in good health.

The rearrangement uses TRBV29-1 and TRBJ1-2; no clear D. The CDR3 extends over 12 amino acids. Germline V lookup: CDR1 SQVTM, CDR2 ANQGSEA. Between the trimmed V and J ends, which lost 4 bases and 3 bases, there was a span of 9 bases. The CDR3 coding sequence is TGCAGCGTTGTCACAGAAGACTATGGCTACACCTTC. Its protein product is CSVVTEDYGYTF.

The rearrangement uses TRBV5-6 and TRBJ2-3; TRBD2 agrees at 10 bases. This CDR3 is built from 16 residues. The germline gives CDR1 SGHDT, CDR2 YYEEEE. Trimming removed 0 bases from V and 7 bases from J; junction bases left unmatched: 8. The CDR3 coding sequence is TGTGCCAGCAGCTTGGCTCGGCTAGCGGGAGCTCATACGCAGTATTTT. Translation: CASSLARLAGAHTQYF.

The gene calls are TRBV28 and TRBJ2-7; D not certain. This CDR3 spans 14 amino acids. The germline V gene has CDR1 MDHEN and CDR2 SYDVKM. The germline V and J ends were trimmed by 5 bases and 3 bases, with 14 bases remaining between them. The CDR3 coding sequence is TGTGCCAGCAGTCCCACACCAAACATCTACGAGCAGTACTTC. Protein: CASSPTPNIYEQYF.

This sequence joins TRBV5-1 and TRBJ1-5, with 8 bases that match TRBD1. CDR1 SGHRS and CDR2 YFSETQ come from the germline V gene. Losses at the gene ends were 4 bases for V and 4 bases for J; bases not matched to a gene: 4. This CDR3 region has 14 residues. CDR3 sequence reads: CASSETGGNQPQHF. CDR3 sequence (DNA): TGCGCCAGCAGCGAAACAGGGGGTAATCAGCCCCAGCATTTT.

The chain uses TRBV5-1 and TRBJ2-7, with 7 bases aligning to TRBD1. This CDR3 spans 16 amino acids. Germline-derived CDR1 and CDR2 are SGHRS and YFSETQ. Unmatched junction bases numbered 13, after V lost 4 bases and J lost 3 bases. CDR3 DNA: TGCGCCAGCAGCCGGGGAGACAGGGTAGGTTACTACGAGCAGTACTTC. Its protein product is CASSRGDRVGYYEQYF.

This chain connects TRBV5-1 to TRBJ1-1, with 12 bases fitting TRBD1. The V gene end was trimmed by 5 bases and the J gene end by 3 bases; junction bases not matched to a gene: 2. The CDR3 has 14 amino acids. Germline CDR1 SGHRS, CDR2 YFSETQ. CDR3 DNA: TGCGCCAGCAGGGGACAGGGGGCGGACACTGAAGCTTTCTTT. It encodes CASRGQGADTEAFF.

The V call is TRBV9, the J call TRBJ2-3; 8 bases align to TRBD2. V lost 4 bases and J lost 3; bases outside the gene matches: 16. The germline V gene encodes CDR1 SGDLS and CDR2 YYNGEE. This CDR3 region has 18 residues. CDR3 sequence reads: CASSSLHGAGRGTDTQYF. The DNA for the CDR3 is TGTGCCAGCAGCTCCCTCCATGGGGCCGGGAGGGGGACAGATACGCAGTATTTT.

The count of this clone is one. The genes are TRBV2 and TRBJ2-7; 7 bases are a match to TRBD2. Germline V gene lookup returns CDR1 SNHLY and CDR2 FYNNEI. Unmatched junction bases numbered 5, after V lost 5 bases and J lost 1 base. The CDR3 length is 14 residues. The CDR3 loop is CASSTSAPSYEQYF. The CDR3 DNA is TGTGCCAGCAGTACTAGCGCCCCTTCCTACGAGCAGTACTTC.

This clone has ten or more counts. The chain combines TRBV6-5 with TRBJ2-7, with TRBD1 as a possible D gene (5 bases). V shed 2 bases and J shed 6 bases, with 14 bases lying between them. The CDR3 runs 14 residues. Germline assignment: CDR1 MNHEY and CDR2 SVGAGI. This CDR3 is CASSYGAGLSEQYF. In DNA form, the CDR3 reads TGTGCCAGCAGTTACGGCGCAGGGTTGAGCGAGCAGTACTTC.

The chain recombines TRBV9 with TRBJ2-3; 7 bases line up with TRBD2. This CDR3 is 16 amino acids long. J was trimmed by 2 bases and V by 0 bases; bases with no gene match: 6. Germline CDR1 is SGDLS and CDR2 is YYNGEE. The CDR3 DNA reads as TGTGCCAGCAGCGTAGGGTCTAGCGGAAACACAGATACGCAGTATTTT. This translates into CASSVGSSGNTDTQYF.

This clone was recorded a few times. V usage is TRBV7-9 and J usage is TRBJ2-2, with a weak D call TRBD2 (5 bases). The CDR3 contains 16 residues. V dropped 5 bases and J dropped 3 bases, with 16 bases sitting between them. In germline, CDR1 is SEHNR, CDR2 FQNEAQ (reference sequence). CDR3 bases: TGTGCCAGCAGCGCCGCCGGGCGGAGGTACACCGGGGAGCTGTTTTTT. Protein: CASSAAGRRYTGELFF.

The rearrangement joins TRBV5-1 to TRBJ2-3; D is perhaps TRBD1 (6 bases). Trimming cost V 4 bases and J 5 bases, with 14 bases left between them. Germline lookup yields CDR1 SGHRS and CDR2 YFSETQ. This CDR3 spans 14 amino acids. CDR3 protein: CASSPTKGGDTQYF. The CDR3 DNA reads TGCGCCAGCAGCCCTACTAAAGGGGGAGATACGCAGTATTTT. The whole variable domain, filled in from reference TRBV5-1 and TRBJ2-3, reads KAGVTQTPRYLIKTRGQQVTLSCSPISGHRSVSWYQQTPGQGLQFLFEYFSETQRNKGNFPGRFSGRQFSNSRSEMNVSTLELGDSALYLCASSPTKGGDTQYFGPGTRLTVL.

The rearrangement links TRBV5-5 to TRBJ2-7; 9 bases line up with TRBD1. Germline CDR1 reads SGHKS; CDR2 reads YYEKEE (reference sequence). CDR3 length equals 14 residues. V shed 3 bases, J shed 1 base, and the junction held 2 bases outside the gene matches. The CDR3: CASSSGQGSYEQYF. DNA of the CDR3: TGTGCCAGCAGCTCTGGACAGGGGTCCTACGAGCAGTACTTC.

The chain couples TRBV9 to TRBJ2-2; D unclear. Trimming stripped 5 bases from V and 4 bases from J, with 9 bases between. The germline V gene encodes CDR1 SGDLS and CDR2 YYNGEE. This CDR3 has 13 residues. The CDR3 here is CASSKGITGELFF. The CDR3 DNA reads TGTGCCAGCAGTAAGGGAATCACCGGGGAGCTGTTTTTT.

The V call is TRBV18, the J call TRBJ1-5, with TRBD1 as a possible D gene (6 bases). The CDR3 is 16 residues long. The ends were cut back, 2 bases at V and 0 bases at J, with 11 bases in the middle. The germline gives CDR1 KGHSH, CDR2 LQKENI. The CDR3 nucleotides are TGTGCCAGCTCACCAGGGGGGGCCGATAGCAATCAGCCCCAGCATTTT. The encoded protein is CASSPGGADSNQPQHF.

The chain recombines TRBV7-3 with TRBJ2-3; 7 positions agree with TRBD1. Germline V CDR1 and CDR2: SGHTA, FQGTGA. Trimming removed 5 bases from V and 0 bases from J; junction bases left unmatched: 2. The CDR3 is made up of 14 amino acids. CDR3 region: CASSPTGSTDTQYF. CDR3 nucleotides: TGTGCCAGCAGCCCGACAGGGAGCACAGATACGCAGTATTTT.

The V and J genes are TRBV11-2 and TRBJ2-3; a weak D match, TRBD2 (6 bases). The CDR3 is 18 residues long. Trimming pared 1 base from V and 0 bases from J, leaving 17 bases between. Germline CDR1 SGHAT, CDR2 FQNNGV. The CDR3 DNA follows: TGTGCCAGCAGCTTAGCGCTGGGCGGGGTCCATAGCACAGATACGCAGTATTTT. It yields the protein CASSLALGGVHSTDTQYF.

V and J are TRBV28 and TRBJ1-3; D ambiguous. Germline V lookup: CDR1 MDHEN, CDR2 SYDVKM. CDR3 size: 15 residues. V lost 5 bases, J lost 2 bases, and 13 bases lay in between. CDR3 bases: TGTGCCAGCAGTGAAGCGGGAGTAGCTGGAAACACCATATATTTT. Translated, it gives CASSEAGVAGNTIYF. Complete variable domain (other parts from reference TRBV28 and TRBJ1-3): DVKVTQSSRYLVKRTGEKVFLECVQDMDHENMFWYRQDPGLGLRLIYFSYDVKMKEKGDIPEGYSVSREKKERFSLILESASTNQTSMYLCASSEAGVAGNTIYFGEGSWLTVV.

The chain links TRBV2 to TRBJ2-2; 13 bases are shared with TRBD2. The germline CDR1 and CDR2 sequences are SNHLY and FYNNEI. V trimming: 5 bases; J trimming: 1 base; junction bases outside the gene matches: 10. CDR3 size: 19 residues. Here the CDR3 DNA reads TGTGCCAGCAGTCGGACTAGCGGGAGCCTTCTCCAGAACACCGGGGAGCTGTTTTTT. This encodes CASSRTSGSLLQNTGELFF. The full variable domain, its missing parts supplied by reference TRBV2 and TRBJ2-2, is EPEVTQTPSHQVTQMGQEVILRCVPISNHLYFYWYRQILGQKVEFLVSFYNNEISEKSEIFDDQFSVERPDGSNFTLKIRSTKLEDSAMYFCASSRTSGSLLQNTGELFFGEGSRLTVL.

The chain carries TRBV27 and TRBJ1-1; D is undetermined. Trimming stripped 4 bases from V and 0 bases from J, with 6 bases between. CDR1 is MNHEY and CDR2 is SMNVEV in the germline V gene (reference sequence). This CDR3 is 13 amino acids long. The CDR3 DNA follows: TGTGCCAGCAGTTCCGACGTGAACACTGAAGCTTTCTTT. Translating it yields CASSSDVNTEAFF.

The chain joins TRBV29-1 to TRBJ1-2; 8 nucleotides agree with TRBD1. The CDR3 contains 18 residues. The ends lost 3 bases at V and 5 bases at J; junction bases unmatched: 20. Looked up from germline, CDR1 is SQVTM and CDR2 is ANQGSEA. CDR3 protein: CSVDREGTGKTVQYGYTF. For the CDR3, the DNA is TGCAGCGTTGATAGAGAGGGGACAGGAAAAACGGTACAATATGGCTACACCTTC. Based on the CDR3 plus reference TRBV29-1 and TRBJ1-2, the full variable domain is SAVISQKPSRDICQRGTSLTIQCQVDSQVTMMFWYRQQPGQSLTLIATANQGSEATYESGFVIDKFPISRPNLTFSTLTVSNMSPEDSSIYLCSVDREGTGKTVQYGYTFGSGTRLTVV.

In this sample, this clone turned up a few times. This rearrangement joins TRBV19 to TRBJ2-1; D unresolved. CDR1 and CDR2 from the germline V gene are LNHDA and SQIVND (reference sequence). The V end was cut by 1 base, the J end by 7 bases, with 8 bases between. The CDR3 extends over 13 amino acids. As DNA, the CDR3 is TGTGCCAGTAGTATAGTGAGGAAGAATGAGCAGTTCTTC. It yields the protein CASSIVRKNEQFF.

V and J are TRBV9 and TRBJ2-3; possible D gene TRBD1, 5 bases. V was pared by 0 bases and J by 1 base, with 12 bases between. Germline V CDR1 and CDR2: SGDLS, YYNGEE. The CDR3 spans 16 residues. The CDR3 region is CASSVEGAWGTDTQYF. The CDR3 DNA reads as TGTGCCAGCAGCGTAGAAGGGGCGTGGGGCACAGATACGCAGTATTTT.

The rearrangement links TRBV10-3 to TRBJ2-3, with 9 bases matching TRBD1. From germline, CDR1 is ENHRY and CDR2 SYGVKD. This CDR3 comprises 15 residues. With V trimmed by 5 bases and J by 4 bases, 7 bases remained unmatched. CDR3 DNA: TGTGCCATCAGTTCAACCGGGACAGGGTCAGATACGCAGTATTTT. Amino acids: CAISSTGTGSDTQYF.

The chain couples TRBV2 to TRBJ2-3, with D maybe TRBD1 (5 bases). CDR3 length: 15 amino acids. V lost 2 bases to trimming and J lost 0 bases, with 9 bases between them. Germline V gene lookup returns CDR1 SNHLY and CDR2 FYNNEI. The CDR3 sequence: CASSESPGSTDTQYF. CDR3 bases: TGTGCCAGCAGTGAATCTCCAGGGAGCACAGATACGCAGTATTTT.

This clone has only a few counts. The V and J genes are TRBV5-5 and TRBJ2-7, with D perhaps being TRBD1 or TRBD2 (5 bases each). CDR1 is SGHKS, CDR2 YYEKEE, per germline (reference sequence). CDR3 length equals 16 residues. Deletions cut 2 bases from V and 4 bases from J, with 19 bases between. The CDR3 region is CASSFVRGPPPYEQYF. The DNA of the CDR3 is TGTGCCAGCAGCTTCGTGAGGGGTCCCCCACCTTACGAGCAGTACTTC.

The chain combines TRBV13 with TRBJ2-2; 7 bases match TRBD1. CDR1 and CDR2 from the germline V gene are PRHDT and FYEKMQ (reference sequence). V dropped 4 bases and J dropped 2; count of bases not matched to a gene: 10. This CDR3 has 17 residues. CDR3 DNA: TGTGCCAGCAGCTGGGCTCTTGACAGGGCCAACACCGGGGAGCTGTTTTTT. Translated: CASSWALDRANTGELFF.

J is TRBJ2-7 and V is TRBV7-9; D remains ambiguous. Per germline, CDR1 SEHNR and CDR2 FQNEAQ (reference sequence). V lost 5 bases and J lost 2, with 7 bases in between. The CDR3 covers 12 residues. CDR3 region: CASSPLTYEQYF. For the CDR3, the DNA is TGTGCCAGCAGCCCCCTAACCTACGAGCAGTACTTC.

The chain links TRBV5-4 to TRBJ2-2, with D perhaps matching TRBD1 (5 bases). The CDR3 sequence is 15 residues long. The germline V gene encodes CDR1 SGHNT and CDR2 YYREEE (reference sequence). With 4 bases removed from V and 3 bases from J, the gap between germline ends came to 13 bases. The CDR3 here is CASSPSGPYTGELFF. The DNA of the CDR3 is TGTGCCAGCAGCCCGTCAGGGCCTTACACCGGGGAGCTGTTTTTT.

This chain connects TRBV2 to TRBJ1-6, with no clear D. Trimming removed 6 bases at V and 0 bases at J, with 12 bases between. CDR3 length: 16 amino acids. Germline V gives CDR1 SNHLY, CDR2 FYNNEI. The CDR3 DNA reads as TGTGCCAGCAGAAGTGGATTAAGCTCCTATAATTCACCCCTCCACTTT. Amino acids: CASRSGLSSYNSPLHF.